This T cell receptor beta chain was sequenced for a study of patients and donors after allogeneic stem cell transplantation. CDR1 LGHDT and CDR2 YNNKEL come from the germline V gene (reference sequence). CDR3 length equals 17 residues. V lost 4 bases, J lost 0 bases, and 7 bases stayed unmatched. One entry per CDR3 protein results from TCRdb running MiXCR on the RT-PCR reads. The repertoire holds more than 850,000 distinct CDR3 sequences, with 15% to 20% as singletons. Source material: blood, either unsorted or a sorted T cell fraction (not recorded which). The clonotype originates from a human donor who was either an allogeneic HSCT recipient or a stem cell or donor lymphocyte infusion donor (not recorded which). It is not recorded whose cells these are; they may come from a transplant donor. The chain carries TRBV3-1 and TRBJ2-4, with 9 positions matching TRBD2. The CDR3: CASSPPAGGVAKNIQYF. In DNA, the CDR3 is TGTGCCAGCAGCCCACCTGCGGGGGGGGTAGCCAAAAACATTCAGTACTTC.